This T cell receptor beta chain was documented in a study of cytomegalovirus exposure and HLA in healthy donors (dated by TCRdb to 2017 to 2019). Turning to the overall study: An earlier analysis of some 600 of the donors reported roughly 300 Gb of sequence data and 117 million unique TCR beta sequences obtained from some 170 million T cells. To predict cytomegalovirus infection status, the study brought together high-throughput TCR immunosequencing, statistical association of individual TCRs with disease status, and machine learning. A later analysis re-examined previously published TCR beta repertoires from several hundred donors and added high-resolution HLA genotyping to investigate patterns of TCR occurrence. Alongside the repertoire data, information on donor age, sex, ethnicity and CMV serostatus was compiled. Among 350 to 400 genotyped donors of the cohort, an average of about 240,000 unique TCR beta nucleotide sequences were sequenced per donor, 15% to 20% of them non-productive. In a later genetic analysis, genome-wide SNP genotypes for about 65% of the roughly 670 donors were used, and that subset was treated as a discovery cohort. HLA typing included class I and class II loci at four-digit resolution. All discovery cohort repertoires had been generated on a single sequencing platform. Roughly 5 DR-DQ haplotypes were handled as single units for association and clustering, since linkage in the cohort was strong. An early release covering just under 650 HLA-typed donors comprised about 320 gigabases of sequencing data and around 80 million unique TCR sequences. Along with the roughly 700-subject first cohort, a separate validation cohort of some 130 different subjects was used. Among the approximately 400 genotyped donors, around 81% belonged to the genetic ancestry cluster associated with self-reported Caucasian donors. The later analysis used no new phenotypic data to find candidate immune exposures, relying instead on TCR beta sequences and their occurrence across donors. Using immunosequencing, the study profiled T cell repertoires from 666 subjects and related those repertoires to cytomegalovirus serostatus. Typing coverage varied by locus: roughly 620-640 donors for A, B, C, DRB1 and DQB1; roughly 560 for DQA1; around 570 for DPA1; 450 to 480 for DPB1. The study aimed to test whether signatures of past pathogen exposure could be identified by cataloging public T cell receptors. In an earlier analysis of 587 of the donors, high-throughput TCR beta sequencing was used to judge whether each TCR beta V gene segment behaved as functional or pseudogenic. What the authors observed across the whole study: In this cohort, only TCR beta chains were sequenced, and detectable features were limited by the absence of alpha or paired-chain data. At a false discovery rate of 0.05, a later analysis linked fewer than 20,000 TCR beta sequences to specific HLA alleles. A further reported finding was that TCR beta sequences accurately predicted the HLA-A and HLA-B alleles for most subjects in the first cohort. A later analysis found that HLA-associated TCR beta chains were more clonally expanded and had lower generation probabilities than equally common non-associated chains. According to a later genetic analysis, donors in an Asian-associated ancestry cluster had fewer N-insertions in productive TCRs than the roughly 670-donor mean. The authors suggested that the approach could potentially be generalized to other disease states and immunological phenotypes. The presence/absence analyses assumed that sequencing depth was roughly uniform across donors, and that assumption may not be true. The classifier was reported to diagnose cytomegalovirus status with high specificity and sensitivity in both the original cohort and the validation cohort. A later analysis found that most CMV-associated TCR beta chains appeared HLA-restricted, with HLA associations seemingly driven largely by CMV exposure. In a later genetic analysis, a missense DCLRE1C variant was associated with V-gene and J-gene trimming of TCR beta chains, and the association was replicated in an independent cohort. Across donors, most TCR sequences were observed very rarely, whereas some public TCRs were present in many individuals. Because HLA typing was unavailable for some donors at each locus, only the typed subset was used in association tests. For the cohort, immune exposure information was limited to CMV serostatus. The study gave a list of about 150 TCR beta chains associated with cytomegalovirus. In vitro tests confirmed that three of the cytomegalovirus-associated TCR beta chains recognize cytomegalovirus antigens. Correlated functional status among segregating V segments might be attributable to linkage disequilibrium, but an unknown experimental factor could not be ruled out. A group of highly shared sequence variants was considered likely to be a technical artifact of the sequencing pipeline. A later analysis reported that several top co-occurrence clusters appeared linked to parvovirus B19, influenza, CMV and Epstein-Barr virus. Broadly in line with IMGT annotations, most TCR beta V segments showed up in productive rearrangements about 90% or about 30% of the time in an earlier analysis of 587 of the donors. The 87-base-pair reads could not distinguish some IMGT-functional V segments, including TRBV6-2 and TRBV6-3, so those segments were excluded. When HLA alleles, especially DR and DQ, strongly co-occurred, TCR associations were difficult to assign to individual alleles. Because counts were too low, roughly 17 rarely observed V segments, including chromosome 9 orphons, were left out of the earlier analysis of 587 of the donors. In a later analysis, TCR association rates were found to vary across HLA loci, with the most associated TCRs seen for DRB1 alleles and the fewest for HLA-C alleles.

CDR3 length: 13 amino acids, cysteine to phenylalanine. The CDR3 DNA has 39 bases and is translated from base 1. From the germline V gene (reference sequence), CDR1 is GTSNPN and CDR2 is SVGIG. The V end loses 4 bases and the J end loses 1 base, and a stretch of 10 bases separates them. In total, 666 healthy bone marrow donors made up the cohort. At the time of sampling, all cohort members were nominally healthy, though unrecorded immune exposures were likely present. The donor was CMV seropositive and belonged to the group of 250 to 300 seropositive cohort members. A peripheral blood sample was collected from each donor, and TCR beta sequencing was performed on peripheral blood mononuclear cells. The Qiagen DNeasy Blood Extraction Kit was used to extract genomic DNA from the blood cell samples. The method was the immunoSEQ multiplex PCR assay. A mixture of 60 forward primers for TCR Vbeta segments and 13 reverse primers for TCR Jbeta segments was used in the multiplex PCR. Amplification of the CDR3 region of rearranged TCR beta genes was performed with a multiplex PCR assay on genomic DNA. Amplified TCR beta libraries were sequenced as 87-base-pair reads on the Illumina HiSeq System. Concerning the study's data processing: A later analysis counted approximately 84 million unique TCR beta chains across the 666 repertoires, and approximately 11 million of these chains were shared by at least two donors. To remove PCR and sequencing errors, raw reads were error-corrected and collapsed into unique sequences using a nearest-neighbor algorithm that merged closely related sequences. To assign V, D and J gene segments, CDR3 sequences were aligned to IMGT reference sequences. For a sequence to be retained, a match of at least six nucleotides was required to both a V gene segment and a J gene segment. Rearrangements were classified as productive when the CDR3 lacked stop codons and remained in frame with V and J, and all other rearrangements were classified as non-productive. Following IMGT convention, CDR3 was defined as the stretch from the second conserved V-encoded cysteine up to the conserved J-encoded phenylalanine. In an earlier analysis of around 640 of the donors, sequences lacking an unambiguous match to a single V gene segment were excluded. An earlier analysis of a few hundred of the donors called V segments functional above 56.7% productive rearrangements and segregating when the between-donor standard deviation exceeded 5%. To diagnose cytomegalovirus status from the catalog of TCR beta chain sequences, a statistical classification framework was built. V and J gene assignment, in a later analysis, came from comparing TCR nucleotide sequences with IMGT/GENE-DB human TR gene sequences. Using the TCRdist pipeline, a later analysis assigned CDR3 sequences along with most-parsimonious VDJ recombination scenarios. In a later analysis, each TCR beta chain was defined by its CDR3 amino acid sequence together with its V-gene family, and reads without a unique V-gene family were excluded. In a later analysis, 450 to 600 highly shared, low-generation-probability nucleotide sequences were removed to address suspected cross-contamination and a sequencing artifact. In a later analysis, a clonal expansion index for each public chain was calculated from normalized within-repertoire ranks of inferred template counts. Generation probabilities in a later analysis came from a VDJ recombination model fitted to out-of-frame rearrangements, and those results were checked against IGoR. In a later analysis, TCR-TCR, TCR-HLA and TCR-CMV co-occurrence was scored with hypergeometric tests, and a repertoire-size bias correction was applied to TCR pairs. To estimate false discovery rates, a later analysis permuted the HLA or CMV assignments 20 times. In a later analysis, co-occurring TCRs were grouped using DBSCAN, and TCRdist sequence similarity was added for clustering within HLA-allele-positive subsets. Repertoires with fewer than 30,000 or more than 120,000 public chains were left out of co-occurrence clustering, as were five repertoires with anomalous nucleotide sharing. This is the immuneACCESS table as TCRdb keeps it, with only in-frame sequences that have V and J called. A part of the clones is gone; compared with another copy, unresolved V genes explain less than half, and the rest is unexplained. For V, J and clone size, that table is used; D and trimming come from the DNA. This sample gives about 130,000 clones in total; 80% to 90% of them show up just once. Together, the top ten hold around 3% of the sample.

A note on this clone: What this receptor recognizes is not known. It has no much larger one-base neighbor in the sample; base qualities were not kept.

The sequenced material came from PBMCs. The sequence joins TRBV30 to TRBJ1-2, and possibly TRBD1, on 6 matching bases. This clonotype was obtained from a woman aged 18-29 years in good health and CMV-seropositive. The nucleotide sequence reads TGTGCCTGGAAGGGGACAAGTAACTATGGCTACACCTTC. It specifies CAWKGTSNYGYTF.